Shown below are 16 T cell receptor beta chains from a single sample sequenced in a study of shared clonotypes between healthy human individuals. Assay used: immunoSEQ multiplex PCR; TCRdb lists only in-frame clones, some missing. The sample includes approximately 700,000 clones, approximately 73% of them seen just once. The sequencing sample was made of memory CD4+ T cells sorted from blood. Subset of the sample: CD45RA-negative fraction. The receptors derive from a woman aged 25-40 years in good health.

V usage is TRBV30 and J usage is TRBJ1-2; 8 bases align to TRBD1. Germline V gives CDR1 GTSNPN, CDR2 SVGIG (reference sequence). J lost 9 bases, V lost 0 bases, and 9 bases had no gene match. The CDR3 runs 14 residues. The CDR3 here is CAWSVSMQGASYTF. The CDR3 DNA follows: TGTGCCTGGAGTGTATCAATGCAGGGGGCAAGCTACACCTTC.

V and J are TRBV11-2 and TRBJ2-7; D is perhaps TRBD1 or TRBD2 (5 bases each). Germline V CDR1 and CDR2: SGHAT, FQNNGV. This CDR3 has 15 residues. V lost 1 base and J 6 bases, leaving 16 bases between the germline ends. The CDR3 spells CASSLAPGPRGEQYF. The CDR3 nucleotides read TGTGCCAGCAGCTTAGCTCCGGGGCCCCGGGGCGAGCAGTACTTC.

The chain is built from TRBV4-2 and TRBJ1-1; maybe TRBD1 (6 bases). Germline-derived CDR1 and CDR2 are LGHNA and YNFKEQ. V lost 6 bases and J lost 0, with 11 bases in between. This CDR3 region has 14 residues. CDR3 nucleotides: TGTGCCAGCAGACAGGGACTGATGAACACTGAAGCTTTCTTT. It yields the protein CASRQGLMNTEAFF.

Only one count was recorded for this clone. Other DNA sequences in the same sample also yield this CDR3. The chain couples TRBV18 to TRBJ2-7, with D unclear. There are 12 residues in the CDR3. Trimming removed 2 bases at V and 0 bases at J, with 2 bases between. Germline V gene data show CDR1 as KGHSH and CDR2 as LQKENI. The CDR3 nucleotides are TGTGCCAGCTCACCAAGCTCCTACGAGCAGTACTTC. This sequence encodes CASSPSSYEQYF.

The J gene is TRBJ2-3, the V gene TRBV4-1; 10 bases line up with TRBD1. The J segment lost 8 bases and the V segment lost 0 bases, leaving 2 bases of the junction unmatched. Germline V gene lookup returns CDR1 MGHRA and CDR2 YSYEKL. This CDR3 spans 14 amino acids. In DNA, the CDR3 is TGCGCCAGCAGCCAAGAGGGACAGGGGACTACGCAGTATTTT. Protein: CASSQEGQGTTQYF.

This chain uses TRBV7-2 with TRBJ2-3; D call uncertain. The V end was cut by 3 bases, the J end by 0 bases, with 10 bases between. The CDR3 has 15 amino acids. Germline CDR1 reads SGHTA; CDR2 reads FQGNSA. The CDR3 DNA sequence: TGTGCCAGCAGCTTTAGTTATGAAAGCACAGATACGCAGTATTTT. Protein product: CASSFSYESTDTQYF.

The V gene is TRBV19, the J gene TRBJ2-5; D remains ambiguous. This CDR3 is 14 amino acids long. V shed 2 bases and J shed 5 bases, with 12 bases lying between them. Germline V gene lookup returns CDR1 LNHDA and CDR2 SQIVND (reference sequence). The CDR3 loop is CASSIRQNWETQYF. CDR3 sequence (DNA): TGTGCCAGTAGTATACGTCAGAACTGGGAGACCCAGTACTTC.

The rearrangement uses TRBV7-8 and TRBJ2-5; 8 bases are a match to TRBD2. The CDR3 contains 16 residues. Per germline, CDR1 SGHVS and CDR2 FQNEAQ. J gave up 5 bases and V 1 base, and 9 bases lay outside the gene matches. The CDR3 nucleotides are TGTGCCAGCAGCTTAGATTACAGCGGGAGTGTGGAGACCCAGTACTTC. This encodes CASSLDYSGSVETQYF. The entire variable domain, with the rest obtained from reference TRBV7-8 and TRBJ2-5, is as follows: GAGVSQSPRYKVAKRGQDVALRCDPISGHVSLFWYQQALGQGPEFLTYFQNEAQLDKSGLPSDRFFAERPEGSVSTLKIQRTQQEDSAVYLCASSLDYSGSVETQYFGPGTRLLVL.

The chain joins TRBV19 to TRBJ2-1; TRBD2 is a possible D gene (10 bases). Looked up from germline, CDR1 is LNHDA and CDR2 is SQIVND (reference sequence). This CDR3 is built from 15 residues. V was pared by 8 bases and J by 13 bases, with 27 bases between. The DNA of the CDR3 is TGTGCCAGTCGTTTCACAGGGGGCTCTAGCGGGAGTCAGTTCTTC. This gives the protein CASRFTGGSSGSQFF.

This clone was seen once. Other DNA sequences in the same sample also yield this CDR3. The rearrangement uses TRBV28 and TRBJ2-7; 9 bases match TRBD2. Germline CDR1 and CDR2: MDHEN and SYDVKM. V shed 2 bases and J 4 bases; nucleotides not matched to a gene: 3. The CDR3 is made up of 14 amino acids. The DNA for the CDR3 is TGTGCCAGCAGTTTAGGCGGGAGGGCTTACGAGCAGTACTTC. This gives the protein CASSLGGRAYEQYF.

In nucleotides, the CDR3 is TGTGCCACCAGCACCCTCCGCGGTGTAGCCGGGGAGCTGTTTTTT. This gives the protein CATSTLRGVAGELFF. The genes are TRBV15 and TRBJ2-2, with unresolved D. Germline V gene data show CDR1 as LNHNV and CDR2 as YYDKDF (reference sequence). Trimming shortened V by 4 bases and J by 6 bases, and 15 bases separated the two germline ends. This CDR3 has 15 amino acids.

The CDR3 DNA sequence: TGCAGTGCTACGGGACGACCTGAGCAGTTCTTC. Residues: CSATGRPEQFF. The chain combines TRBV20-1 with TRBJ2-1, with D perhaps matching TRBD1 or TRBD2 (5 bases each). Deletions cut 4 bases from V and 9 bases from J, with 10 bases between. CDR3 length: 11 amino acids. Germline CDR1 reads DFQATT; CDR2 reads SNEGSKA (reference sequence).

In this sample, this clone turned up a few times. The chain recombines TRBV6-5 with TRBJ2-7; 7 bases align to TRBD1. This CDR3 is built from 14 residues. V lost 5 bases, J lost 4 bases, and 8 bases stayed unmatched. Germline CDR1 reads MNHEY; CDR2 reads SVGAGI. The CDR3 sequence: CASSRPGQLYEQYF. The CDR3 region has the DNA TGTGCCAGCAGTCGACCGGGACAGCTATACGAGCAGTACTTC.

The chain recombines TRBV10-3 with TRBJ2-7; no firm D call. CDR1 is ENHRY and CDR2 is SYGVKD in the germline V gene. CDR3 length equals 15 residues. V was clipped by 3 bases and J by 5 bases, with 17 bases between them. CDR3 in amino acids: CAISDLRGWRDEQYF. The CDR3 nucleotides read TGTGCCATCAGTGATCTGCGCGGCTGGCGAGACGAGCAGTACTTC.

This chain connects TRBV2 to TRBJ2-3; D gene unclear. The CDR3 loop spans 13 amino acids. Germline loops: CDR1 SNHLY, CDR2 FYNNEI. V lost 0 bases and J lost 4, with 5 bases in between. The CDR3 reads CASSEALPDTQYF. CDR3 nucleotides: TGTGCCAGCAGTGAAGCGCTTCCAGATACGCAGTATTTT.

The rearrangement uses TRBV6-1 and TRBJ1-1, with D perhaps matching TRBD1 (6 bases). The CDR3 loop spans 15 amino acids. Looked up from germline, CDR1 is MNHNS and CDR2 is SASEGT. The V and J ends lost 3 bases and 1 base respectively, with 12 bases between them. The CDR3 spells CASSDFGGRNTEAFF. The CDR3 DNA reads as TGTGCCAGCAGTGATTTCGGGGGCAGGAACACTGAAGCTTTCTTT.